The 11 T cell receptor beta chains listed next were all sequenced from one sample in a study of blood T cells in healthy people across ages. Through a sample-barcoded 5' primer and a J-beta primer mix, a second PCR was run for 7 to 11 cycles. TCRdb reprocessed the 5' RACE reads with MiXCR, giving one entry per CDR3 protein. The table records some 1,800,000 distinct CDR3 sequences, around 40% of them present only once. The sample was blood. The receptors originated from a human donor in good health.

The chain links TRBV5-1 to TRBJ2-3, with D maybe TRBD2 (6 bases). Germline CDR1 is SGHRS and CDR2 is YFSETQ. Trimming shortened V by 3 bases and J by 5 bases, and 13 bases separated the two germline ends. The CDR3 sequence is 14 residues long. CDR3 DNA: TGCGCCAGCAGCTCCCACGTAGCGGAAGATACGCAGTATTTT. Translated: CASSSHVAEDTQYF. The whole variable domain, filled in from reference TRBV5-1 and TRBJ2-3, reads KAGVTQTPRYLIKTRGQQVTLSCSPISGHRSVSWYQQTPGQGLQFLFEYFSETQRNKGNFPGRFSGRQFSNSRSEMNVSTLELGDSALYLCASSSHVAEDTQYFGPGTRLTVL.

This clonotype was picked up a small number of times. V and J are TRBV19 and TRBJ1-4; D remains unclear. Trimming cost V 9 bases and J 6 bases, with 14 bases left between them. Germline values: CDR1 LNHDA, CDR2 SQIVND (reference sequence). The CDR3 length is 13 residues. The CDR3 nucleotides read TGTGCCAGCCGTCTACTCCCCGATGAAAAACTGTTTTTT. This sequence encodes CASRLLPDEKLFF.

This chain joins TRBV7-2 and TRBJ1-1; the D is unclear. Per germline, CDR1 SGHTA and CDR2 FQGNSA. Between the trimmed V and J ends, which lost 1 base and 7 bases, there was a span of 16 bases. The length of the CDR3 is 15 residues. CDR3 amino acids: CASSLEPAPVGEAFF. For the CDR3, the DNA is TGTGCCAGCAGCTTAGAGCCGGCCCCGGTGGGTGAAGCTTTCTTT.

On this clonotype: Being one base from a much bigger clone, this may be a read error. The chain uses TRBV12-3 or TRBV12-4 and TRBJ2-3; 9 nucleotides line up with TRBD2. This CDR3 is 15 amino acids long. The CDR3 coding sequence is TGTGCCAGCAGTTTGCTAGCGGGGAGCACAGATACGCGGTATTTT. Amino acids: CASSLLAGSTDTRYF.

This clonotype was counted a few times. This chain connects TRBV24-1 to TRBJ2-7; D not resolved. The assigned J gene may be wrong: the sequence end matches TRBJ2-5 better. The length of the CDR3 is 13 residues. Germline loops: CDR1 KGHDR, CDR2 SFDVKD. The CDR3 coding sequence is TGTGCCACCAGTGTAGGGCCAGAAGAGACCCAGTACTTC. Protein: CATSVGPEETQYF.

This clonotype was seen more than once but under ten times. The rearrangement joins TRBV12-3 or TRBV12-4 to TRBJ2-1; 7 nucleotides line up with TRBD1. CDR3 length: 15 amino acids. Trimming removed 5 bases from V and 4 bases from J; junction bases left unmatched: 8. This CDR3 reads CASSHRGPSYNEQFF. Written as DNA, the CDR3 is TGTGCCAGCAGTCACAGGGGCCCTTCATACAATGAGCAGTTCTTC.

The V and J genes are TRBV7-8 and TRBJ1-2; D is perhaps TRBD1 (6 bases). V was shortened by 3 bases and J by 0 bases, with 17 bases between the two germline ends. Germline V gene lookup returns CDR1 SGHVS and CDR2 FQNEAQ. The CDR3 totals 17 residues. The CDR3 reads CASSFSSLRGPNYGYTF. The CDR3 DNA follows: TGTGCCAGCAGCTTTTCATCGCTCAGGGGACCTAACTATGGCTACACCTTC.

Turning to this clonotype: At one end the junction does not follow the germline gene, possibly because of a read error. V and J are TRBV6-6 and TRBJ2-1; 7 bases line up with TRBD1. CDR3 size: 13 residues. The V gene's germline CDR1 is MNHNY and CDR2 SVGAGI (reference sequence). The CDR3 loop is CTSRDRQGTQQFF. The CDR3 coding sequence is TGTACCAGCAGGGACCGACAGGGAACCCAGCAGTTCTTC.

The chain joins TRBV18 to TRBJ1-1; 9 nucleotides line up with TRBD1. Germline V lookup: CDR1 KGHSH, CDR2 LQKENI. Trimming removed 9 bases from V and 5 bases from J; junction bases left unmatched: 7. This CDR3 is 13 amino acids long. The CDR3 DNA reads as TGTGCCAGTCTGGGACAGGGAGGGACTGAAGCTTTCTTT. It specifies CASLGQGGTEAFF.

The V and J genes are TRBV20-1 and TRBJ1-1; TRBD1 might be the D (6 bases). The ends were cut back, 6 bases at V and 10 bases at J, with 15 bases in the middle. Germline assignment: CDR1 DFQATT and CDR2 SNEGSKA (reference sequence). The length of the CDR3 is 11 residues. Here the CDR3 DNA reads TGCAGTGCCGCGGGACAATTGACAGCTTTCTTT. It encodes CSAAGQLTAFF.

The V call is TRBV7-8, the J call TRBJ1-2; possible D gene TRBD1, 6 bases. The CDR3 has 17 amino acids. Deletions cut 0 bases from V and 7 bases from J, with 21 bases between. Per the germline V gene, CDR1 is SGHVS and CDR2 is FQNEAQ. The CDR3 loop is CASSLAGTAWGRVGYTF. CDR3 DNA: TGTGCCAGCAGCTTAGCTGGCACGGCCTGGGGGCGGGTTGGCTACACCTTC.